The 20 T cell receptor beta chains below come from one sample, sequenced in a study of T cells expressing NK-cell markers. TCRdb derives one entry per CDR3 protein from the 5' RACE reads, leaving out DNA. The sample table includes about 260,000 distinct CDR3 sequences. Sequencing was done on a sample of blood T cells: a sorted CD56 or NKG2C T cell subset, CD4+ or CD8+ T cells, or bulk PBMC T cells (not recorded which). These receptors were obtained from a woman between 18 and 70 years old in good health.

The chain uses TRBV2 and TRBJ2-1; TCRdb selects TRBD2, and the lack of DNA leaves this call unchecked. This CDR3 comprises 16 residues. Germline CDR1 reads SNHLY; CDR2 reads FYNNEI. CDR3 loop: CASSGGRLSSYNEQFF.

The CDR3 loop is CASSQERGLGNQPQHF. The chain carries TRBV4-3 and TRBJ1-5; with no DNA, the TCRdb D assignment of TRBD1 cannot be verified. Germline values: CDR1 LGHNA, CDR2 YSLEER. The CDR3 has 16 residues.

The gene calls are TRBV27 and TRBJ2-7; the D call of TRBD1 rests on TCRdb alone, since no DNA is present to check it. The length of the CDR3 is 12 residues. Germline V lookup: CDR1 MNHEY, CDR2 SMNVEV (reference sequence). CDR3 protein: CASMRGQSEQYF.

The chain links TRBV12-3 or TRBV12-4 to TRBJ1-1. CDR3 length: 14 amino acids. This chain's CDR3 is CASKIAGKNTEAFF.

The chain combines TRBV28 with TRBJ1-5; absent DNA, TCRdb's TRBD1 call cannot be checked. The CDR3 has 14 residues. Germline V gene data show CDR1 as MDHEN and CDR2 as SYDVKM. CDR3 sequence: CASSPPPGLQPQHF.

The chain employs TRBV6-5 and TRBJ1-2; with no DNA, the TCRdb D assignment of TRBD1 cannot be verified. The CDR3 loop spans 11 amino acids. From germline, CDR1 is MNHEY and CDR2 SVGAGI. The CDR3 here is CASGRQGRYTF.

The chain recombines TRBV6-5 with TRBJ1-6; the TCRdb D gene call, TRBD1, has no DNA to confirm it. The germline CDR1 and CDR2 sequences are MNHEY and SVGAGI. The CDR3 sequence is 14 residues long. The CDR3 spells CASSSGTGNSPLHF.

The chain carries TRBV25-1 and TRBJ2-2; the D gene TCRdb calls, TRBD2, cannot be checked with no DNA. Looked up from germline, CDR1 is MGHDK and CDR2 is SYGVNS. The CDR3 is made up of 15 amino acids. The CDR3 reads CASSEAGGSTGELFF.

This CDR3 is CASSLAANTGELFF. The V call is TRBV5-1, the J call TRBJ2-2. CDR3 length equals 14 residues. Germline CDR1 reads SGHRS; CDR2 reads YFSETQ.

The genes are TRBV24-1 and TRBJ2-7; TCRdb selects TRBD2, and the lack of DNA leaves this call unchecked. Germline V gene lookup returns CDR1 KGHDR and CDR2 SFDVKD. The CDR3 contains 15 residues. The CDR3 loop reads CATSDPTSGSYEQYF.

This chain's CDR3 is CASSLSRDNQPQHF. V usage is TRBV12-3 or TRBV12-4 and J usage is TRBJ1-5; TCRdb's D call of TRBD1 is untestable without DNA. This CDR3 spans 14 amino acids.

The V call is TRBV29-1, the J call TRBJ2-1; the D call from TCRdb, TRBD2, cannot be confirmed without DNA. Per the germline V gene, CDR1 is SQVTM and CDR2 is ANQGSEA. The CDR3 loop spans 12 amino acids. This CDR3 is CSVEEVAHEQFF.

Here the CDR3 reads CASSYTRTLNTEAFF. The chain uses TRBV6-5 and TRBJ1-1. Germline V gene data show CDR1 as MNHEY and CDR2 as SVGAGI. The CDR3 spans 15 residues.

The chain links TRBV20-1 to TRBJ2-1; TCRdb's D call of TRBD2 is untestable without DNA. The CDR3 extends over 14 amino acids. Germline V gene lookup returns CDR1 DFQATT and CDR2 SNEGSKA (reference sequence). CDR3 protein: CSARGSGTPNEQFF.

V usage is TRBV5-5 and J usage is TRBJ2-5; the D call of TRBD1 rests on TCRdb alone, since no DNA is present to check it. CDR1 and CDR2 from the germline V gene are SGHKS and YYEKEE (reference sequence). This CDR3 is 14 amino acids long. The CDR3 region is CASFKRTGVETQYF.

The V call is TRBV6-2 or TRBV6-3, the J call TRBJ1-5; TCRdb indicates TRBD1, and absent DNA this call remains unverified. Germline CDR1 and CDR2: MNHEY and SVGEGT. There are 13 residues in the CDR3. Here the CDR3 reads CASSSRANQPQHF.

J is TRBJ2-2 and V is TRBV6-1; TCRdb's D call, TRBD2, is unchecked because there is no DNA. This CDR3 region has 15 residues. Germline CDR1 MNHNS, CDR2 SASEGT. CDR3 loop: CASSPRLAGVAELFF.

This chain joins TRBV12-3 or TRBV12-4 and TRBJ2-1. CDR3 length: 13 amino acids. CDR3 in amino acids: CASSVGSGNEQFF.

V usage is TRBV9 and J usage is TRBJ2-5; no DNA is available, so the TRBD1 call from TCRdb remains unchecked. Germline V gene sequence: CDR1 SGDLS, CDR2 YYNGEE. This CDR3 contains 14 residues. CDR3 protein: CASSARPEQETQYF.

This chain connects TRBV11-1 to TRBJ1-1. CDR3 length: 11 amino acids. Germline V CDR1 and CDR2: SGHAT, FQDESV (reference sequence). CDR3 residues: CASLRETEAFF.